The 10 T cell receptor beta chains presented below share a single source sample, sequenced in a study of CD8 T cells in Susac syndrome. Random hexamers were used to reverse transcribe the RNA input (0.5 to 1 ug). TCRdb re-analysed the immunoSEQ multiplex PCR reads in MiXCR, keeping a single row per CDR3 protein. In the table there are 70,000 or so distinct CDR3 sequences, less than 95% of which are singletons. The sequenced material came from CD8+ T cells from PBMCs. The receptors shown here come from a human donor with multiple sclerosis.

V and J are TRBV30 and TRBJ2-2, with D possibly matching TRBD1 (5 bases). CDR3 length: 16 amino acids. V dropped 0 bases and J dropped 6 bases, with 17 bases sitting between them. CDR1 and CDR2 (germline): GTSNPN, SVGIG (reference sequence). The CDR3 coding sequence is TGTGCCTGGAGTGTAAGGGGCAGCCCTTACCCCGGGGAGCTGTTTTTT. Amino acids: CAWSVRGSPYPGELFF.

The chain uses TRBV4-2 and TRBJ1-4, with 8 bases fitting TRBD1. V lost 0 bases to trimming and J lost 5 bases; unmatched junction nucleotides: 5. Germline V gene lookup returns CDR1 LGHNA and CDR2 YNFKEQ. The CDR3 has 16 amino acids. The CDR3 loop reads CASSQDGTGVNEKLFF. DNA for the CDR3: TGTGCCAGCAGCCAAGATGGGACAGGCGTCAATGAAAAACTGTTTTTT.

This chain joins TRBV19 and TRBJ1-1; TRBD1 matches at 8 bases. Germline assignment: CDR1 LNHDA and CDR2 SQIVND (reference sequence). The CDR3 covers 17 residues. J gave up 1 base and V 3 bases, and 10 bases lay outside the gene matches. CDR3 sequence: CASSILSSRGQNTEAFF. The CDR3 nucleotides are TGTGCCAGTAGTATCCTATCATCCAGGGGGCAGAACACTGAAGCTTTCTTT.

In this sample, this clonotype turned up once. Here the CDR3 reads CSAGDRVGSSYTF. CDR3 sequence (DNA): TGCAGCGCGGGGGACAGGGTGGGCTCGAGCTACACCTTC. This chain uses TRBV29-1 with TRBJ1-2; TRBD1 agrees at 9 bases. Per germline, CDR1 SQVTM and CDR2 ANQGSEA. This CDR3 comprises 13 residues. V lost 7 bases and J lost 9; bases outside the gene matches: 12.

The rearrangement uses TRBV5-1 and TRBJ2-1; D is undetermined. The CDR3 sequence is 12 residues long. Germline-derived CDR1 and CDR2 are SGHRS and YFSETQ. V was cut by 3 bases and J by 6 bases, with 7 bases left in between. The CDR3 sequence: CASSWNINEQFF. CDR3 sequence (DNA): TGCGCCAGCAGCTGGAACATCAATGAGCAGTTCTTC.

The chain is built from TRBV9 and TRBJ2-5, with a possible D match to TRBD2 (6 bases). The CDR3 has 14 amino acids. Germline V gives CDR1 SGDLS, CDR2 YYNGEE. The V end was cut by 2 bases, the J end by 1 base, with 9 bases between. The CDR3, as DNA: TGTGCCAGCAGCGTTGCGGGGTCCCAAGAGACCCAGTACTTC. Protein product: CASSVAGSQETQYF.

The J gene is TRBJ1-1, the V gene TRBV6-5; TRBD1 matches 9 bases. Germline V gives CDR1 MNHEY, CDR2 SVGAGI. J lost 1 base, V lost 10 bases, and 4 bases had no gene match. This CDR3 region has 13 residues. CDR3 sequence reads: CAIQGAGNTEAFF. In DNA form, the CDR3 reads TGTGCCATACAGGGGGCGGGGAACACTGAAGCTTTCTTT.

This chain links TRBV7-2 with TRBJ2-7; D uncertain. Germline V gene lookup returns CDR1 SGHTA and CDR2 FQGNSA. V was pared by 4 bases and J by 2 bases, with 6 bases between. CDR3 length equals 12 residues. The CDR3 DNA sequence: TGTGCCAGCAGCTCCAGCCCCTACGAGCAGTACTTC. It codes for CASSSSPYEQYF.

The chain is built from TRBV10-3 and TRBJ1-4; D is ambiguous. The germline gives CDR1 ENHRY, CDR2 SYGVKD. Trimming cost V 8 bases and J 0 bases, with 1 base left between them. The CDR3 spans 11 residues. The CDR3 DNA reads as TGTGCCATCGCAACTAATGAAAAACTGTTTTTT. Protein: CAIATNEKLFF.

This chain connects TRBV24-1 to TRBJ2-1; D is possibly TRBD2 (6 bases). The germline CDR1 and CDR2 sequences are KGHDR and SFDVKD. CDR3 size: 18 residues. Trimming shortened V by 2 bases and J by 0 bases, and 16 bases separated the two germline ends. CDR3 nucleotide sequence: TGTGCCACCAGTGATTCATCGGCGGGGCCGAGCTCCTACAATGAGCAGTTCTTC. This encodes CATSDSSAGPSSYNEQFF.